This entry is about one T cell receptor beta chain. The method was immunoSEQ multiplex PCR; TCRdb's version includes in-frame clones alone and lacks a portion of them. The data contain 110,000 or so clones, 85% to 95% of them singletons. The CDR3 contains 13 residues. Germline CDR1 SNHLY, CDR2 FYNNEI. Unmatched junction bases numbered 5, after V lost 3 bases and J lost 9 bases. The entry originates in a study of T cell changes during pregnancy in multiple sclerosis. This rearrangement joins TRBV2 to TRBJ2-5, with 9 nucleotides matching TRBD2. Sequenced material: peripheral blood, taken before pregnancy. The TCR originated in a female donor with multiple sclerosis, enrolled in a pregnancy study. CDR3 DNA: TGTGCCAGCAGTGAGTCGGCGGGAGGGGCCCAGTACTTC. This sequence encodes CASSESAGGAQYF. The full variable domain, completed using reference TRBV2 and TRBJ2-5, is EPEVTQTPSHQVTQMGQEVILRCVPISNHLYFYWYRQILGQKVEFLVSFYNNEISEKSEIFDDQFSVERPDGSNFTLKIRSTKLEDSAMYFCASSESAGGAQYFGPGTRLLVL.